This TCR beta chain was observed in a study of blood T cell repertoires in COVID-19. The table came from immunoSEQ multiplex PCR; TCRdb's copy has only in-frame clones and leaves some out. The profile shows some 320,000 clones, 85% of them singletons. Sequencing was performed on peripheral blood. The clonotype was recovered from a human donor in a cohort sampled during active COVID-19.

CDR3 nucleotides: TGTGCCAGCAGCTTCTCGGGGACTGAAGCTTTCTTT. It encodes CASSFSGTEAFF. The V and J genes are TRBV7-9 and TRBJ1-1; D gene unclear. The V gene lost 3 bases and the J gene lost 5 bases, with 7 bases spanning the gap. The length of the CDR3 is 12 residues. Germline lookup yields CDR1 SEHNR and CDR2 FQNEAQ (reference sequence).